Sequencing of this TCR beta chain was carried out in a study of CD8+ T cells in alopecia areata. Trimming shortened V by 3 bases and J by 10 bases, and 10 bases separated the two germline ends. Germline V lookup: CDR1 SGHAT, CDR2 FQNNGV. This CDR3 has 12 amino acids. Extracted RNA was reverse transcribed, and the resulting cDNA served as sequencing template. The protocol was immunoSEQ multiplex PCR, while the TCRdb copy is restricted to in-frame clones and leaves out a portion. The sample gives a few hundred thousand clones, 35% to 40% of which show up once; about 0.48% is in the top ten. This clone was seen more than once but under ten times. Indicated treatment: oral pan-JAK inhibitor, 5-10 mg twice daily.

The sequence was obtained from a human donor with alopecia areata. The sequencing here drew on CD4+ T cells sorted from blood, taken at week 34, from a patient treated with tofacitinib. V is TRBV11-2 and J is TRBJ2-1, with D unclear. CDR3 loop: CASSFPAGEQFF. The CDR3 DNA is TGTGCCAGCAGCTTCCCCGCAGGCGAGCAGTTCTTC.